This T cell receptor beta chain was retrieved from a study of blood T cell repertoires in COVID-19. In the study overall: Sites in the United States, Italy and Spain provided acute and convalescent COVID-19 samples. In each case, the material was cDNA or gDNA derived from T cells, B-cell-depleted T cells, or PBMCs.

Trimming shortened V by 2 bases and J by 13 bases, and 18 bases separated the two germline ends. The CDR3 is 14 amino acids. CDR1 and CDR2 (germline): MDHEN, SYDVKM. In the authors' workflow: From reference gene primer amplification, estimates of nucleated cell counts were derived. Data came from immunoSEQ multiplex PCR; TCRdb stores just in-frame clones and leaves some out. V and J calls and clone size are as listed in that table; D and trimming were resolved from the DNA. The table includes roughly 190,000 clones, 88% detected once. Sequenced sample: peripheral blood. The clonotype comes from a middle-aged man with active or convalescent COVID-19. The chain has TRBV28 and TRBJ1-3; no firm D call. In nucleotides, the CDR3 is TGTGCCAGCAGTTTAGTAGCAGCCCCTACTGTAATATATTTT. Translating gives CASSLVAAPTVIYF.